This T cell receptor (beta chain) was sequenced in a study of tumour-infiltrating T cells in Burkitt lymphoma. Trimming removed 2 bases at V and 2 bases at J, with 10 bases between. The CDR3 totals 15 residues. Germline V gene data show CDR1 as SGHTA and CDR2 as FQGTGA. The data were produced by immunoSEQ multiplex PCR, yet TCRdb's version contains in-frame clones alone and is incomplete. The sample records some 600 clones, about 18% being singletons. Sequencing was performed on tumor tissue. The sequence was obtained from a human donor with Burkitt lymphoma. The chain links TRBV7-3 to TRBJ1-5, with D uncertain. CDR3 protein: CASSLEGLGNQPQHF. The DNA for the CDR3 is TGTGCCAGCAGCTTAGAAGGATTGGGCAATCAGCCCCAGCATTTT.